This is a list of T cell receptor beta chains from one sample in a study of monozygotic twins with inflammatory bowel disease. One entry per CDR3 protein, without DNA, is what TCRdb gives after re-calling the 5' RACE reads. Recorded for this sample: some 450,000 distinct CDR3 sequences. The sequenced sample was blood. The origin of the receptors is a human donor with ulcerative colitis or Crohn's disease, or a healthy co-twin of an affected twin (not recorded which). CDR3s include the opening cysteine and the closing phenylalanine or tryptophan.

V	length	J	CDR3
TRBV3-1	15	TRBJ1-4	CASSERGLEGEKLFF
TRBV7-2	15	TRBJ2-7	CASSEAGTGSYEQYF
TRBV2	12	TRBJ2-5	CAILGGSETQYF
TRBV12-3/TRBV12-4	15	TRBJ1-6	CASRPDRGQNSPLHF
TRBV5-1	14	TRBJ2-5	CASESGRGQETQYF
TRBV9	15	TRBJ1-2	CASSGGQGIFNGYTF
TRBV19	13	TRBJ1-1	CASSDRVNTEAFF
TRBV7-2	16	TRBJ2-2	CASSSWLLGGTGELFF
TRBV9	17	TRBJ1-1	CASSDGRESSGHTEAFF
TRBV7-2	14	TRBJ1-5	CASSLATGNQPQHF
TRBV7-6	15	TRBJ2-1	CASSSAAGSLTEQFF
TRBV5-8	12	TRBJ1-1	CASSPIGGSAFF
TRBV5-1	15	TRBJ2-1	CVSSSGQGHYNEQFF
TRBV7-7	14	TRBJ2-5	CASSPPGVQETQYF
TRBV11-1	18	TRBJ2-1	CASSSLRRDEDSYNEQFF
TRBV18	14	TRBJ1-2	CASSPLRDRVGYTF
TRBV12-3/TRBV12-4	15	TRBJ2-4	CASSLRQGAKNIQYF
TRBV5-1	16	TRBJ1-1	CASSLAPSKINTEAFF
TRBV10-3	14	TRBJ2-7	CAITDTPNSYEQYF
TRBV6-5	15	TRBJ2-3	CASSYGGALPDTQYF
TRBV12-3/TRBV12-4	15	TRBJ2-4	CASSLHGTGQNIQYF
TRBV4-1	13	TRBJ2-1	CASSLEHRNEQFF
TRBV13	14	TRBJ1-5	CASSDGQGNQPQHF
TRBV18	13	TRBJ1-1	CASSLDSQTEAFF
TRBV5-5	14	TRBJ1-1	CASSLLGRNTEAFF
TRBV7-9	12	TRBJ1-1	CASGSTNTEAFF
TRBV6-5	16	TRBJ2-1	CASSYETLSSYNEQFF
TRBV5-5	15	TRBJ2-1	CASSLSAVSYNEQFF
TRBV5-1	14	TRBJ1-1	CASSFGQVNTEAFF
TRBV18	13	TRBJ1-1	CASSREKNTEAFF
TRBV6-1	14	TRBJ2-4	CASRGGDTKNIQYF
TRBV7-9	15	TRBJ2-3	CASRRGESGTDTQYF
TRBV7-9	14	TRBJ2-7	CASSSGQHSYEQYF
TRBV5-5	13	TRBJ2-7	CASSLCWVCEQYF
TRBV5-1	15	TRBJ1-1	CASSLDRGRDTEAFF
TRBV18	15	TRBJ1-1	CASSPRITEGTEAFF
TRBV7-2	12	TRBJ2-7	CASRGLSYEQYF
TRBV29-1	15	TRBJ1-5	CSVRSPGQGIQPQHF
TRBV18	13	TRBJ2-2	CASSPPGRGELFF
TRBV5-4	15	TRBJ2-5	CASSLAGLARETQYF
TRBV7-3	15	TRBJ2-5	CASSLTSGTQETQYF
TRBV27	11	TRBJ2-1	CASSLLDEQFF
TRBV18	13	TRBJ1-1	CASSLLDSAEAFF
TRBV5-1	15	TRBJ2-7	CASSLGQTASYEQYF